Included here is one TCR beta chain sequence, with context. A few counts support this clone. Its antigen is currently not known. No much larger clonotype is one base removed from it; base qualities were not supplied. The data were obtained in a study of cytomegalovirus exposure and HLA in healthy donors (dated by TCRdb to 2016 to 2017). A note on the overall study: In an earlier analysis of several hundred of the donors, under 300 Gb of sequence data and 90 million to 130 million unique TCR beta sequences from about 179 million T cells were reported. Roughly 320 gigabases of sequencing data and approximately 92 million unique TCR sequences made up an early release that covered about 640 HLA-typed donors. The genetic ancestry cluster associated with self-reported Caucasian donors included approximately 85% of the approximately 430 genotyped donors. The aim of the study was to test whether cataloging public T cell receptors could identify signatures of past pathogen exposure. The study profiled the T cell repertoires of hundreds of subjects by immunosequencing and related them to cytomegalovirus serostatus. In addition to the first cohort of around 670 subjects, a separate validation cohort of approximately 120 different subjects was used. The study combined high-throughput TCR immunosequencing, statistical association of individual TCRs with disease status, and machine learning to predict cytomegalovirus infection status. In a later analysis, previously published TCR beta repertoires from more than 500 donors were re-analyzed and high-resolution HLA genotyping was added so that TCR occurrence patterns could be studied. Rather than drawing on any new phenotypic data, the later analysis identified candidate immune exposures from TCR beta sequences and the way those sequences occurred across donors. An earlier analysis of fewer than 750 of the donors used high-throughput TCR beta sequencing to judge whether each TCR beta V gene segment behaved as functional or pseudogenic. Donor age, sex, ethnicity and CMV serostatus were compiled together with the repertoire data. A later genetic analysis took genome-wide SNP genotypes for about 65% of the 666 donors and used that subset as a discovery cohort. Every discovery cohort repertoire had been produced on one sequencing platform. HLA typing covered class I and class II loci at four-digit resolution. The number of donors typed differed by locus, with about 629-630 for A, B, C, DRB1 and DQB1, around 500 for DQA1, under 610 for DPA1, and 400 to 490 for DPB1. About five DR-DQ haplotypes were treated as single units for association and clustering because of strong linkage in the cohort. Among almost 400 genotyped donors of the cohort, an average of about 240,000 unique TCR beta nucleotide sequences were sequenced per donor, roughly a sixth of them non-productive. Results and caveats for the whole study, not just this receptor: In the study, around 150 TCR beta chains were listed as associated with cytomegalovirus. According to a later analysis, parvovirus B19, influenza, CMV and Epstein-Barr virus appeared linked to several top co-occurrence clusters. For the cohort, immune exposure information was limited to CMV serostatus. The presence/absence analyses assumed that sequencing depth was roughly uniform across donors, and that assumption may not be true. In a later analysis, TCR association rates were found to vary across HLA loci, with the most associated TCRs seen for DRB1 alleles and the fewest for HLA-C alleles. V-gene and J-gene trimming of TCR beta chains was associated with a missense DCLRE1C variant in a later genetic analysis, and the association was replicated in an independent cohort. A further reported finding was that TCR beta sequences accurately predicted the HLA-A and HLA-B alleles for most subjects in the first cohort. Because counts were too low, under 20 rarely observed V segments, including chromosome 9 orphons, were left out of the earlier analysis of some 600 of the donors. In vitro tests confirmed that a few of the cytomegalovirus-associated TCR beta chains recognize cytomegalovirus antigens. Because some donors lacked HLA typing at each locus, the association tests relied only on the typed subset. In a later analysis, HLA-associated TCR beta chains showed more clonal expansion and lower generation probabilities than non-associated chains that were equally common. The 87-base-pair reads could not distinguish some IMGT-functional V segments, including TRBV6-2 and TRBV6-3, so those segments were excluded. A group of highly shared sequence variants was considered likely to be a technical artifact of the sequencing pipeline. The classifier was reported to diagnose cytomegalovirus status with high specificity and sensitivity in both the original cohort and the validation cohort. The authors suggested that the approach could potentially be extended to other disease states and immunological phenotypes. This cohort had only TCR beta chains sequenced, and the lack of alpha or paired-chain data limited which features could be detected. Assigning TCR associations to individual alleles was difficult when HLA alleles, especially DR and DQ, strongly co-occurred. In a later analysis, around 17,000 TCR beta sequences were associated with specific HLA alleles at a false discovery rate of 0.05. Most TCR sequences were observed very rarely across donors, whereas some public TCRs were present in many individuals. According to a later genetic analysis, donors in an Asian-associated ancestry cluster had fewer N-insertions in productive TCRs than the approximately 700-donor mean. In an earlier analysis of about 600 of the donors, most TCR beta V segments appeared in productive rearrangements about 87% or about 30% of the time, broadly matching IMGT annotations. According to a later analysis, most CMV-associated TCR beta chains appeared to be HLA-restricted, and the HLA associations seemed to be driven largely by CMV exposure. Linkage disequilibrium might explain the correlated functional status among segregating V segments, but an unknown experimental factor could not be excluded.

Taken from cysteine to phenylalanine, the CDR3 has 15 residues. The read is trimmed to its CDR3 DNA, 45 bases read in frame from base 1. The germline V gene specifies SGHDT as CDR1 and YYEEEE as CDR2. V is shortened by 1 base, J by 0 bases, and the region joining them spans 5 bases. The cohort comprised around 690 healthy bone marrow donors. At the time of sampling, all cohort members were nominally healthy, though unrecorded immune exposures were likely present. The donor was CMV seropositive and belonged to the group of 250 to 300 seropositive cohort members. Each donor provided a peripheral blood sample, and peripheral blood mononuclear cells were used for TCR beta sequencing. The Qiagen DNeasy Blood Extraction Kit was used to extract genomic DNA from the blood cell samples. The library came from the immunoSEQ multiplex PCR assay. For the multiplex PCR, a mixture combining 60 forward primers for TCR Vbeta segments and 13 reverse primers for TCR Jbeta segments was used. The CDR3 region of rearranged TCR beta genes was amplified from genomic DNA by a multiplex PCR assay. On the Illumina HiSeq System, the amplified TCR beta libraries were sequenced as 87-base-pair reads. As for the original processing: Across the roughly 700 repertoires, a later analysis counted 60 million to 90 million unique TCR beta chains, 9.5 million to 13 million of which were shared by at least two donors. Raw reads were error-corrected and collapsed into unique sequences by a nearest-neighbor algorithm in which closely related sequences were merged to remove PCR and sequencing errors. Alignment of CDR3 sequences to IMGT reference sequences was used to assign V, D and J gene segments. For a sequence to be retained, a match of at least six nucleotides to both a V gene segment and a J gene segment was required. A rearrangement was called productive if the CDR3 had no stop codons and remained in frame with V and J, and every other rearrangement was called non-productive. Following IMGT convention, CDR3 was defined as the stretch from the second conserved V-encoded cysteine up to the conserved J-encoded phenylalanine. The earlier analysis of about 590 of the donors excluded sequences that lacked an unambiguous match to a single V gene segment. An earlier analysis of 450 to 650 of the donors called V segments functional above 56.7% productive rearrangements and segregating when the between-donor standard deviation exceeded 5%. A statistical classification framework was built to diagnose cytomegalovirus status from the catalog of TCR beta chain sequences. In a later analysis, TCR nucleotide sequences were compared against IMGT/GENE-DB human TR gene sequences so that V and J genes could be assigned. A later analysis assigned CDR3 sequences and most-parsimonious VDJ recombination scenarios with the TCRdist pipeline. In a later analysis, each TCR beta chain was defined by its CDR3 amino acid sequence together with its V-gene family, and reads lacking a unique V-gene family were excluded. As a way to deal with suspected cross-contamination and a sequencing artifact, a later analysis dropped over 550 nucleotide sequences that were highly shared and had low generation probability. In a later analysis, a clonal expansion index for each public chain was calculated from normalized within-repertoire ranks of inferred template counts. Generation probabilities in a later analysis came from a VDJ recombination model fitted to out-of-frame rearrangements, and those results were checked against IGoR. A later analysis scored TCR-TCR, TCR-HLA and TCR-CMV co-occurrence with hypergeometric tests, applying a repertoire-size bias correction to TCR pairs. To estimate false discovery rates, a later analysis permuted the HLA or CMV assignments 20 times. In a later analysis, co-occurring TCRs were grouped using DBSCAN, with TCRdist sequence similarity added in when clustering inside HLA-allele-positive subsets. Repertoires with fewer than 30,000 or more than 120,000 public chains, plus five repertoires with anomalous nucleotide sharing, were excluded from co-occurrence clustering. This immuneACCESS table, as held by TCRdb, lists in-frame sequences with V and J called but not all clones. Of the missing ones, under half trace to an unresolved V gene in checked studies; the others have no known cause. The DNA was the basis for D and trimming; V, J and clone size are from that table. In this sample the table shows some 180,000 clones, under 9.5% of which occur a single time. Of the sample, 1% to 1.5% is held by the ten largest clones.

The rearrangement joined TRBV5-6 to TRBJ2-6, with the identity of the D gene unclear. The sample taken for sequencing was PBMCs. The source of this sequence is a young woman in good health and CMV-seropositive. The CDR3 has the sequence CASSLRDSGANVLTF. The sequence in DNA is TGTGCCAGCAGCTTGCGCGACTCTGGGGCCAACGTCCTGACTTTC.